Below are 5 T cell receptor beta chains sequenced from a single sample in a study of regulatory T cells in long-lasting Graves disease (dated by TCRdb to the early 2020s). The time point label here, explained by the study, means: persistent/refractory GD, antithyroid drugs over 5 years with positive TRAb. RNA was extracted from PBMCs in TRIzol for both TCR sequencing and RNA sequencing. The library relied on multiplex PCR. The data were produced on an Illumina HiSeq 4000. TCR beta libraries were built with iRepertoire HTBI primers and Arm-PCR amplification of CDR3 regions. TCRdb passed the public sequencing reads through fastp at Q25 and MiXCR, retaining productive beta sequences. CDR3 protein duplicates are merged, each entry listing the most common genes and DNA. The sample records roughly 400,000 distinct CDR3 sequences, around 20% of which are singletons. The ten largest make up around 21% of the sample.

The material sequenced was peripheral blood mononuclear cells (PBMCs), taken when the disease was refractory, from a patient treated with antithyroid drugs. Source of these receptors: a female donor with Graves disease.

The V and J genes are TRBV5-1 and TRBJ2-3; the D is unclear. The CDR3 is made up of 14 amino acids. From germline, CDR1 is SGHRS and CDR2 YFSETQ. V was cut by 7 bases and J by 2 bases, with 14 bases left in between. The CDR3 DNA reads TGCGCCAGCTCGAAGATGGCTGACACAGATACGCAGTATTTT. Translated: CASSKMADTDTQYF.

Ten or more counts support this clonotype. This chain joins TRBV6-1 and TRBJ1-1, with D unclear. This CDR3 region has 12 residues. Germline CDR1 reads MNHNS; CDR2 reads SASEGT. Trimming cost V 8 bases and J 4 bases, with 11 bases left between them. CDR3 region: CASFRPSTEAFF. In DNA, the CDR3 is TGTGCCAGCTTTCGTCCGAGCACTGAAGCTTTCTTT.

This clonotype has a handful of counts. V usage is TRBV7-9 and J usage is TRBJ1-1; 7 bases map to TRBD1. Losses at the gene ends were 0 bases for V and 3 bases for J; bases not matched to a gene: 4. The V gene's germline CDR1 is SEHNR and CDR2 FQNEAQ (reference sequence). The CDR3 runs to 15 residues. CDR3 coding DNA: TGTGCCAGCAGCTTAGCGCAGGGGGTAGACACTGAAGCTTTCTTT. Protein: CASSLAQGVDTEAFF.

The chain links TRBV25-1 to TRBJ2-6, with D possibly matching TRBD2 (6 bases). Trimming took 5 bases from V and 0 from J, leaving 14 bases between them. The CDR3 loop spans 17 amino acids. Germline CDR1 is MGHDK and CDR2 is SYGVNS. The DNA of the CDR3 is TGTGCCAGCAGTCGATCTGGGGGGATCTCTGGGGCCAACGTCCTGACTTTC. It is translated as CASSRSGGISGANVLTF.

This clonotype was recorded a few times. This chain links TRBV29-1 with TRBJ2-5; tentatively, D is TRBD2 (5 bases). The CDR3 is 13 amino acids. The ends were cut back, 4 bases at V and 4 bases at J, with 13 bases in the middle. Germline loops: CDR1 SQVTM, CDR2 ANQGSEA. The CDR3 DNA is TGCAGCGTTGTGGAGGTCAGCCGAGAGACCCAGTACTTC. Its protein is CSVVEVSRETQYF.